In this sample, the clone carrying this TCR beta chain turned up a few times. Sample time point: pre-sensitization, week 0. As to treatment: therapeutic diphenylcyclopropenone sensitization with weekly scalp DPC. The sample is drawn from a study of human T cells and chemical hapten exposure. TCRdb itself ran the RACE reads through MiXCR, one entry per CDR3 protein. Here the sample spans nearly 110,000 distinct CDR3 sequences, less than 15% being singletons. Germline assignment: CDR1 SEHNR and CDR2 FQNEAQ (reference sequence). The CDR3 sequence is 16 residues long. Trimming took 4 bases from V and 6 from J; bases not matched to a gene: 9.

V gene TRBV7-9 combines with J gene TRBJ1-6; 7 bases match TRBD1. This material consisted of whole blood, taken in connection with sensitization to the hapten diphenylcyclopropenone (DPC). This clonotype was obtained from a woman aged 45 to 65 with alopecia areata. Some clones in this sample may be carry-over from other donors' samples. The CDR3 reads CASSSTGYSGNSPLHF. CDR3 in DNA: TGTGCCAGCAGCTCGACAGGGTATAGCGGTAATTCACCCCTCCACTTT.